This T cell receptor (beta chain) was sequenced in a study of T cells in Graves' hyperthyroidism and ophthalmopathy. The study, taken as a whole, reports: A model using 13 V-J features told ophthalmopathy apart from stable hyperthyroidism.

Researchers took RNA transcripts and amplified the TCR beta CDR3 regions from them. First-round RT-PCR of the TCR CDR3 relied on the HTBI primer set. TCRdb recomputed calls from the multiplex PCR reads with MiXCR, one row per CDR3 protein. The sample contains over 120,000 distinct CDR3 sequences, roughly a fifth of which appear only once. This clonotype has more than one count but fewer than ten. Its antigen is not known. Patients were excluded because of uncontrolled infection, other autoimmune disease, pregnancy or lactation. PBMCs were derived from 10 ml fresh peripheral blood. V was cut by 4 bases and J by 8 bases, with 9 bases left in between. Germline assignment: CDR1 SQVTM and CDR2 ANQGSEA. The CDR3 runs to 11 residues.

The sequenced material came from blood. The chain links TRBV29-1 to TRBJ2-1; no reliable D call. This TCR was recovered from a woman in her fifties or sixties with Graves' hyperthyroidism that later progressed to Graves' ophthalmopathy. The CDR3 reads CSVAISHEQFF. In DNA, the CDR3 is TGCAGCGTTGCTATCTCCCATGAGCAGTTCTTC.